The entry below describes one TCR beta chain. The germline V and J ends were trimmed by 0 bases and 0 bases, with 14 bases remaining between them. The CDR3 consists of 17 residues. Germline V gene lookup returns CDR1 LGHNA and CDR2 YSLEER. This entry is derived from a study of blood T cell repertoires in COVID-19. Study information: The United States, Italy and Spain supplied acute and convalescent COVID-19 samples. Nucleic acid was either cDNA or gDNA, and it came from T cells, B-cell-depleted T cells, or PBMCs.

Authors' analysis steps: Estimated nucleated cell counts came from reference gene primer amplification. Some clones are missing from TCRdb's copy, which holds only in-frame ones; the method was immunoSEQ multiplex PCR. V and J calls and clone size are given by that table; D and trimming were obtained from the DNA. The table has 150,000 to 160,000 clones, 80% seen once. V usage is TRBV4-3 and J usage is TRBJ1-2; D call uncertain. Source material: peripheral blood. This TCR derives from a man aged 55 to 70 with acute or convalescent COVID-19. The CDR3 region has the DNA TGCGCCAGCAGCCAAGATTTTTGGTCGGGAGCTAACTATGGCTACACCTTC. The encoded protein is CASSQDFWSGANYGYTF.